This T cell receptor beta chain was sequenced during a study of CD8 T cells in Susac syndrome. RNA, at about 0.45 to 1 ug, was reverse transcribed with random hexamers. The immunoSEQ assay covered 54 Vbeta and 13 Jbeta segments for CDR3. TCRdb redid the calling of the immunoSEQ multiplex PCR reads with MiXCR, one entry per CDR3 protein. The repertoire holds fewer than 140,000 distinct CDR3 sequences, with roughly 94% as singletons. From blood CD8+ and CD4+ T cells, TCR beta sequences were generated. Patients with Susac syndrome showed fulfilment of recently defined diagnostic criteria for definite or probable disease. TEMRA cells were FACS-enriched, and CD8+ and CD4+ T cells were isolated negatively. Between the trimmed V and J ends, which lost 4 bases and 7 bases, there was a span of 11 bases. Germline CDR1 and CDR2: SGHDN and FVKESK. The CDR3 sequence is 13 residues long.

Sequencing was carried out using CD8+ T cells from PBMCs. The chain carries TRBV14 and TRBJ2-1, with TRBD1 as a possible D gene (5 bases). This TCR came from a human donor with Susac syndrome. The CDR3 loop reads CASSPLRGNEQFF. The DNA of the CDR3 is TGTGCCAGCAGCCCCCTTAGGGGAAATGAGCAGTTCTTC. The full variable domain, rest sourced from reference TRBV14 and TRBJ2-1, is EAGVTQFPSHSVIEKGQTVTLRCDPISGHDNLYWYRRVMGKEIKFLLHFVKESKQDESGMPNNRFLAERTGGTYSTLKVQPAELEDSGVYFCASSPLRGNEQFFGPGTRLTVL.